The present entry profiles one T cell receptor beta chain with its context. Its binding antigen is unknown. One base away there is no much larger clone; base qualities are not given. This specimen comes from a study of blood T cell repertoires in COVID-19 (dated by TCRdb to the early 2020s). With respect to the entire study: Samples from collaborators originated in the United States, Italy and Spain and spanned both the acute and convalescent phases of COVID-19. The sample metadata nearly always contained a de-identified subject ID, COVID-19 status, age in years and sex. The samples were drawn from the first 160 participants of the ongoing ImmuneRACE study and from about 1,200 subjects provided by 6 global collaborators. The dataset comprised deeply sampled blood TCRbeta repertoires from subjects exposed to, actively infected with, or recovered from COVID-19. A freely available public database, intended as a resource for researchers studying the immune response to SARS-CoV-2, is where the repertoires were released. The material from the prospective study consisted of cDNA or gDNA derived from T cells, B-cell-depleted T cells, or PBMCs. Where available, HLA class I and class II types were obtained from metadata supplied by the sample provider rather than from assay-based typing.

Enrolling through a virtual design, the prospective study's participants ranged in age from roughly 18 to 89 years and lived across more than 20 United States geographic areas. In the prospective study, cohorts were assigned on the basis of participant-reported clinical history obtained from a screening survey and a study questionnaire. Each participant in the prospective study had whole blood, serum and a nasopharyngeal or oropharyngeal swab collected by mobile phlebotomists. Additional blood draws and questionnaires over a 2-month period could optionally be provided by prospective study participants. Before DNA extraction, prospective study blood samples were shipped either frozen or at room temperature. TCRbeta CDR3 regions were amplified from genomic DNA by means of the immunoSEQ Assay, a bias-controlled multiplex PCR. Under the source paper's analysis protocol: Within the assay, amplification of reference gene primers was used to estimate how many nucleated cells each sample contained. Sequence reads were collapsed and filtered to measure the absolute abundance of every unique TCRbeta CDR3 rearrangement. For each sample, productive Simpson clonality was calculated by taking the square root of Simpson's diversity index across productive rearrangements. TCRdb limited this immuneACCESS table to in-frame rearrangements with V and J called. A share of clones is missing; checked studies link under half to unresolved V genes, and the rest is unexplained. V and J calls and clone size are copied from that table; D and trimming were computed from the DNA. The sample table shows hundreds of thousands of clones, and about 87% are seen once. The ten largest make up 2.6% of the sample.

General conclusions and limits of the study: Clinical and demographic metadata were provided uncurated, with the amount varying by source and participant.

The sample comprised PBMCs or T cells enriched from blood (not recorded which). The TCR sequence derives from a woman in her 30s with acute COVID-19.

The DNA sequence reads TGTGCCTGGGGTAAAAGGGGCCGCACCACAGATACGCAGTATTTT. The translation is CAWGKRGRTTDTQYF. This sequence uses TRBV30 and TRBJ2-3; TRBD1 is possibly the D segment (5 matching bases). V lost 5 bases and J lost 2 bases; the stretch between them is 17 bases long. CDR1 is given as GTSNPN and CDR2 as SVGIG, both from the germline V gene (reference sequence). The CDR3 contains 15 residues, cysteine and phenylalanine counted. Only the CDR3 DNA is retained, 45 bases long and in frame from the first base.